This T cell receptor (beta chain) is from a study of OX40 agonist ivuxolimab in advanced cancers. For the study at large: Every 2 weeks, ivuxolimab was infused into the patients intravenously at between 0.01 and 10 mg/kg. General study findings and limits: Those patients achieving a partial response at 0.1-3.0 mg/kg showed among the lowest clonal expansion. Some nonresponders likewise displayed low normalized T-cell clonal expansion.

Looked up from germline, CDR1 is SGHKS and CDR2 is YYEKEE (reference sequence). V lost 4 bases and J 2 bases, leaving 16 bases between the germline ends. The CDR3 covers 15 residues. The data were produced by immunoSEQ multiplex PCR, yet TCRdb's version contains in-frame clones alone and is incomplete. The data contain about 100,000 clones, around 94% of them singletons. With baseline, cycle 4 day 1, and cycle 7 day 1 as timepoints, blood was sampled. Remarks on this clone: The antigen is undetermined.

The source was CD4+ or CD8+ T cells sorted from blood, collected in a trial of the OX40 agonist ivuxolimab. V is TRBV5-5 and J is TRBJ2-7; D remains ambiguous. The TCR was taken from an adult with an advanced solid tumor such as melanoma, head and neck, liver or kidney cancer. The DNA for the CDR3 is TGTGCCAGCAGCCTGGACGACACGAAGACCTACGAGCAGTACTTC. Translating gives CASSLDDTKTYEQYF.